This TCR beta chain was captured by sequencing in a study of beta chain features in type 1 diabetes. Expressed TCRB transcripts were sequenced, since all the RNA that had been isolated was reverse transcribed. TCRdb's table, derived via immunoSEQ multiplex PCR, lists solely in-frame clones and lacks some. The sample carries 310,000 or so clones, approximately 15% recorded once. Based on CD45RO/CCR7/CD25/CD127/CD95/CD27, CD4+ regulatory, stem cell-like memory, naive and central memory cells were sorted. Study-level findings and limits: Type 1 diabetes patients had TCRB CDR3s that were shorter (moderately but significantly so) in all four CD4+ subsets. Patients' naive, central memory and Treg TCRB repertoires seemed closer to one another than those of healthy donors. Cells expressing TCR highly could be over-represented by cDNA sequencing.

With regard to this clone: No antigen is known for it.

This CDR3 spans 14 amino acids. Germline V lookup: CDR1 MDHEN, CDR2 SYDVKM. V lost 4 bases to trimming and J lost 7 bases; unmatched junction nucleotides: 5. The specimen was naive CD4+ T cells from blood. The rearrangement links TRBV28 to TRBJ2-1; 9 bases are shared with TRBD1. The clonotype was recovered from a man in his late teens or twenties with type 1 diabetes. The CDR3 protein is CASSSGQGRNEQFF. In nucleotides, the CDR3 is TGTGCCAGCAGTTCCGGACAGGGGAGGAATGAGCAGTTCTTC.